This TCR beta chain was obtained from a study of T cells in Graves' hyperthyroidism and ophthalmopathy. RNA transcripts were the template for amplifying TCR beta CDR3 regions. The TCR CDR3 first-round RT-PCR relied on the HTBI primer set. TCRdb redid the calling of the multiplex PCR reads with MiXCR, one entry per CDR3 protein. In the table there are roughly 380,000 distinct CDR3 sequences, under 20% of which are singletons. V shed 7 bases and J shed 5 bases, with 12 bases lying between them. The CDR3 has 11 residues. CDR1 is SQVTM, CDR2 ANQGSEA, per germline. This clonotype was seen ten or more times.

This sequence originates from a woman younger than 30 with Graves' hyperthyroidism. Material for sequencing was blood. The chain carries TRBV29-1 and TRBJ2-7, with D possibly called TRBD1 or TRBD2 (6 bases each). CDR3 sequence reads: CSASGAHEQYF. The CDR3 coding sequence is TGCAGCGCGTCGGGGGCGCACGAGCAGTACTTC.